This T cell receptor beta chain originates from a study of blood T cells in healthy people across ages (dated by TCRdb to between 2014 and 2017). General notes on the study: In model experiments, template switching captured about one uniquely barcoded TCR beta cDNA molecule for every two T cells. Using the same blood draw, the study looked at two additional independent replicas of 1 million unique cDNA reads for two donors, one aged 18 to 30 and the other aged 80 or older. To avoid experimental bias, donors of different ages were randomly spread across the sequencing lanes. Four age groups were formed from the donors: young (average 16 years), middle-aged (approximately 40), aged (about 62) and long-lived (about 80). To track age-related changes in TCR beta repertoire diversity, the study relied on deep sequencing normalized with unique cDNA molecular identifiers.

The CDR1 and CDR2 encoded by the germline V gene are KGHDR and SFDVKD. From cysteine to phenylalanine, the CDR3 is 15 amino acids long. The DNA shown is the 45-base CDR3, in frame from base 1. V and J are truncated by 0 bases and 3 bases respectively, leaving an intervening sequence of 8 bases. Systemically healthy Caucasian individuals from Russia, approximately 39 in total and aged roughly 6 to 100 years, were included as donors. Around 10 milliliters of peripheral blood were drawn from each donor into EDTA-treated Vacutainer tubes. PBMCs were isolated by Ficoll-Paque density-gradient centrifugation, with at least 6 million obtained per sample. Total RNA, at least 5 micrograms per sample, was extracted from PBMCs with Trizol reagent. The percentages of naive CD45RAhigh/CD27high T cells were determined by flow cytometry on a PBMC aliquot from every donor. This clonotype was seen a few times. Its antigen remains undetermined. The record has no base qualities; no much larger clone is one base away.

Libraries were built with 5' RACE. The reads were generated on an Illumina HiSeq 2500. A second PCR of roughly 7 to 11 cycles was performed with a sample-barcoded 5' primer and a J-beta primer mix. A unique molecular identifier was introduced onto each TCR beta cDNA molecule by a template-switch 5' adaptor carrying 12 random nucleotides. At least 3 million CDR3-containing paired-end reads were obtained from each sample. First-strand cDNA synthesis was performed from all RNA using the Mint cDNA synthesis kit, with priming by a TRBC-specific oligonucleotide. Following uracil-DNA glycosylase treatment, all cDNA underwent a first 18-cycle PCR with the universal primers M1SS and BC2_uni_R. The authors processed their data as follows. Normalization of each sample was performed by random selection of 1 million high-quality reads, each carrying a distinct molecular identifier. Reads with shared molecular identifiers were discarded instead of being binned into consensus sequences. MiTCR, with a Q25 quality threshold and the strictest error-elimination algorithm, was used for CDR3 identification, clonotype clustering and error correction. A nonparametric unseen species model with Euler transformation was used to estimate lower-bound total TCR beta diversity. TCRdb itself trimmed the public reads at Q25 with fastp, ran MiXCR and retained productive beta chains. For every CDR3 protein sequence, its rows merge into one entry that carries the most common genes and DNA. TCRdb's processing, not the study's, gives the V and J calls here. Across this sample there are hundreds of thousands of distinct CDR3 sequences, with around 32% seen only once. Of the sample, approximately 15% falls within the top ten clones.

Results the study describes overall, beyond this receptor: Because the CMV infection status of the donors was unknown, age-related changes in expanded clonotypes may potentially have been confounded. Bulk unsorted PBMC profiling prevented conclusive comparison of naive and antigen-experienced compartments. Observed TCR beta diversity per million T cells fell roughly linearly with age, and a significant reduction was already apparent by age around 36. Estimates of total diversity based on one million sequenced T cells were regarded as lower bounds and as underestimates. Observed TCR beta diversity correlated strongly with the percentage of naive T cells measured by flow cytometry. The long-lived group showed more naive CD4+ T cells, fewer expanded clones and increased TCR diversity than the aged group, suggesting age selection.

Recombination connected TRBV24-1 to TRBJ2-1; no D gene call is confident. This TCR was recovered from an elderly woman in good health. Donor details come from another sample of the same person, matched by shared clones. Material for sequencing was blood. The nucleotide sequence is given as TGTGCCACCAGTGATTTGGGTGGAAGCTACAATGAGCAGTTCTTC. Its coded protein is CATSDLGGSYNEQFF.